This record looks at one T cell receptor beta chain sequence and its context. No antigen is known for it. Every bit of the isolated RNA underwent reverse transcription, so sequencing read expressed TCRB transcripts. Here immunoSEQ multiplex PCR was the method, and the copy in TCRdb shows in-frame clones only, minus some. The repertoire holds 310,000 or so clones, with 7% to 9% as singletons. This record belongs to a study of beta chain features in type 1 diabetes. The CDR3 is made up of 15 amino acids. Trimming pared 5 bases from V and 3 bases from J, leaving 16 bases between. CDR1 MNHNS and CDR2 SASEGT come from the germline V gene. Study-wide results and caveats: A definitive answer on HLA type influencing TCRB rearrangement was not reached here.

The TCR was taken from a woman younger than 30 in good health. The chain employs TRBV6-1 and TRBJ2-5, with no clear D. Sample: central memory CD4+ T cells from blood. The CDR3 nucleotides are TGTGCCAGCAGTTTTAAGATGCGGAAAGAAGAGACCCAGTACTTC. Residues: CASSFKMRKEETQYF.